The 32 T cell receptor beta chains listed next were all sequenced from one sample in a study of T cell responses to AZD1222 COVID-19 vaccine. The table came from immunoSEQ multiplex PCR; TCRdb's copy has only in-frame clones and leaves some out. Among about 120,000 clones listed, less than 95% were seen once. Sequencing was performed on peripheral blood, taken on day 0 of AZD1222 vaccination. These receptors originate from an adult in good health.

This chain links TRBV28 with TRBJ2-2; D possibly uses TRBD1 or TRBD2 (6 bases each). V gave up 8 bases and J gave up 4 bases, with 11 bases separating them. From germline, CDR1 is MDHEN and CDR2 SYDVKM. The length of the CDR3 is 13 residues. CDR3 in DNA: TGTGCCAGCGGGGGGCAACCCACCGGGGAGCTGTTTTTT. It encodes CASGGQPTGELFF.

The rearrangement links TRBV5-6 to TRBJ2-7; D is perhaps TRBD2 (5 bases). The CDR3 contains 15 residues. Germline lookup yields CDR1 SGHDT and CDR2 YYEEEE. The ends were cut back, 3 bases at V and 3 bases at J, with 16 bases in the middle. CDR3 DNA: TGTGCCAGCAGCTATGGACTCGAAGGCATCTACGAGCAGTACTTC. Protein: CASSYGLEGIYEQYF.

In its sample, this clone was seen once. The V gene is TRBV7-6, the J gene TRBJ2-2; D unresolved. The germline gives CDR1 SGHVS, CDR2 FNYEAQ. Trimming shortened V by 5 bases and J by 6 bases, and 13 bases separated the two germline ends. CDR3 length equals 14 residues. In nucleotides, the CDR3 is TGTGCCAGCAGCACAACACGCTCGGCCGGGGAGCTGTTTTTT. Translated, it gives CASSTTRSAGELFF.

The CDR3 DNA reads TGTGCCAGCAGAAAGGGGGGGAACACCGGGGAGCTGTTTTTT. Its translation: CASRKGGNTGELFF. J is TRBJ2-2 and V is TRBV6-5; D is tentatively TRBD1 or TRBD2 (6 bases each). Germline CDR1 MNHEY, CDR2 SVGAGI. There are 14 residues in the CDR3. Deletions cut 6 bases from V and 1 base from J, with 9 bases between.

DNA for the CDR3: TGCGCCAGCAGCCAAGAAGGACAGGGGTATGAGACCCAGTACTTC. Translation: CASSQEGQGYETQYF. The gene calls are TRBV4-1 and TRBJ2-5, with 9 bases matching TRBD1. The CDR3 runs 15 residues. J gave up 5 bases and V 0 bases, and 4 bases lay outside the gene matches. The V gene's germline CDR1 is MGHRA and CDR2 YSYEKL.

The chain recombines TRBV28 with TRBJ1-5, with TRBD1 as a possible D gene (5 bases). With 3 bases removed from V and 2 bases from J, the gap between germline ends came to 14 bases. The CDR3 totals 16 residues. Germline V lookup: CDR1 MDHEN, CDR2 SYDVKM. Here the CDR3 reads CASSFPGGGGNQPQHF. DNA for the CDR3: TGTGCCAGCAGTTTCCCCGGGGGGGGTGGCAATCAGCCCCAGCATTTT.

The V call is TRBV7-3, the J call TRBJ2-1, with 9 bases lining up with TRBD1. The V gene end was trimmed by 1 base and the J gene end by 8 bases; junction bases not matched to a gene: 6. Germline lookup yields CDR1 SGHTA and CDR2 FQGTGA. This CDR3 spans 15 amino acids. CDR3 amino acids: CASSLNLGDRDEQFF. The CDR3 DNA reads TGTGCCAGCAGCTTAAATTTAGGGGACAGGGATGAGCAGTTCTTC. Complete variable domain (other parts from reference TRBV7-3 and TRBJ2-1): GAGVSQTPSNKVTEKGKYVELRCDPISGHTALYWYRQSLGQGPEFLIYFQGTGAADDSGLPNDRFFAVRPEGSVSTLKIQRTERGDSAVYLCASSLNLGDRDEQFFGPGTRLTVL.

Only a few counts were recorded for this clone. This chain connects TRBV7-3 to TRBJ1-6; D uncertain. This CDR3 region has 13 residues. Trimming cost V 3 bases and J 9 bases, with 9 bases left between them. Germline lookup yields CDR1 SGHTA and CDR2 FQGTGA. The CDR3 sequence is CASSLGNPSPLHF. Here the CDR3 DNA reads TGTGCCAGCAGCTTGGGGAATCCTTCACCCCTCCACTTT.

The CDR3 nucleotides are TGTGCCAGCAGTTTGATGGTTGAGCAGTTCTTC. It encodes CASSLMVEQFF. This sequence joins TRBV12-3 or TRBV12-4 and TRBJ2-1; no reliable D call. Deletions cut 3 bases from V and 9 bases from J, with 6 bases between. The CDR3 has 11 residues.

A single count supports this clone. The chain recombines TRBV4-1 with TRBJ2-7; 7 nucleotides line up with TRBD1. V lost 2 bases and J lost 2; bases outside the gene matches: 9. This CDR3 comprises 16 residues. The germline V gene has CDR1 MGHRA and CDR2 YSYEKL. This chain's CDR3 is CASSQLPGQTAYEQYF. The CDR3 DNA sequence: TGCGCCAGCAGCCAACTCCCGGGACAGACGGCCTACGAGCAGTACTTC.

The gene calls are TRBV28 and TRBJ2-1, with 8 bases fitting TRBD1. V was clipped by 5 bases and J by 0 bases; unmatched bases: 6. Per germline, CDR1 MDHEN and CDR2 SYDVKM. This CDR3 spans 16 amino acids. DNA for the CDR3: TGTGCCAGCAGTCCACAACAGGGGGTCTCCTACAATGAGCAGTTCTTC. Amino acids: CASSPQQGVSYNEQFF.

This chain connects TRBV28 to TRBJ1-5; D ambiguous. CDR1 is MDHEN, CDR2 SYDVKM, per germline. Deletions cut 7 bases from V and 9 bases from J, with 19 bases between. CDR3 length: 14 residues. The CDR3 nucleotides are TGTGCCAGCACCCCTACGGGCCCCGTAAGGCCCCAGCATTTT. It is translated as CASTPTGPVRPQHF.

The chain uses TRBV11-2 and TRBJ1-1; D remains unclear. The CDR3 covers 15 residues. Trimming took off 1 base at V and 1 base at J, with 10 bases between the two ends. Germline V CDR1 and CDR2: SGHAT, FQNNGV. The CDR3 is CASSLGFAGNTEAFF. DNA of the CDR3: TGTGCCAGCAGCTTAGGGTTCGCAGGGAACACTGAAGCTTTCTTT.

The V call is TRBV5-1, the J call TRBJ2-7; 11 bases are shared with TRBD2. CDR1 and CDR2 (germline): SGHRS, YFSETQ. This CDR3 is 18 amino acids long. After removal of 4 bases from V and 0 bases from J, the junction contained 12 bases not matched to a gene. The CDR3 DNA sequence: TGCGCCAGCAGCGCCTACCTATCCGGGACTAGCGGCTCCTACGAGCAGTACTTC. Protein product: CASSAYLSGTSGSYEQYF.

The V and J genes are TRBV27 and TRBJ1-4, with D perhaps matching TRBD1 (5 bases). The germline V gene has CDR1 MNHEY and CDR2 SMNVEV (reference sequence). Trimming pared 3 bases from V and 7 bases from J, leaving 12 bases between. This CDR3 spans 14 amino acids. CDR3 amino acids: CASSFGRGGEKLFF. CDR3 sequence (DNA): TGTGCCAGCAGTTTCGGAAGGGGTGGTGAAAAACTGTTTTTT. The full variable domain, its missing parts supplied by reference TRBV27 and TRBJ1-4, is EAQVTQNPRYLITVTGKKLTVTCSQNMNHEYMSWYRQDPGLGLRQIYYSMNVEVTDKGDVPEGYKVSRKEKRNFPLILESPSPNQTSLYFCASSFGRGGEKLFFGSGTQLSVL.

This rearrangement joins TRBV25-1 to TRBJ1-5; 9 positions agree with TRBD1. The CDR3 has 15 residues. Germline V gene lookup returns CDR1 MGHDK and CDR2 SYGVNS. V trimming: 1 base; J trimming: 6 bases; junction bases outside the gene matches: 4. CDR3: CASSEWDRAGQPQHF. CDR3 DNA: TGTGCCAGCAGTGAATGGGACAGGGCTGGTCAGCCCCAGCATTTT.

The rearrangement links TRBV11-1 to TRBJ2-3; D is undetermined. The CDR3 runs to 15 residues. The V gene lost 2 bases and the J gene lost 2 bases, with 11 bases spanning the gap. Germline V gene data show CDR1 as SGHAT and CDR2 as FQDESV (reference sequence). CDR3 amino acids: CASSLTGPSTDTQYF. For the CDR3, the DNA is TGTGCCAGCAGCTTAACCGGACCTTCCACAGATACGCAGTATTTT.

This CDR3 is CASSHKTGTRTGELFF. The CDR3 DNA follows: TGTGCCAGCAGCCATAAAACCGGGACTAGAACCGGGGAGCTGTTTTTT. The chain couples TRBV7-9 to TRBJ2-2; the match to TRBD2 covers 8 bases. The CDR3 contains 16 residues. Trimming cost V 5 bases and J 5 bases; bases outside gene matches: 10. Germline CDR1 and CDR2: SEHNR and FQNEAQ (reference sequence). The full variable domain, with the rest looked up from reference TRBV7-9 and TRBJ2-2, is DTGVSQNPRHKITKRGQNVTFRCDPISEHNRLYWYRQTLGQGPEFLTYFQNEAQLEKSRLLSDRFSAERPKGSFSTLEIQRTEQGDSAMYLCASSHKTGTRTGELFFGEGSRLTVL.

The V call is TRBV24-1, the J call TRBJ2-7; the match to TRBD2 covers 10 bases. The CDR3 length is 14 residues. Trimming took 9 bases from V and 5 from J; bases not matched to a gene: 9. The germline CDR1 and CDR2 sequences are KGHDR and SFDVKD. The CDR3 coding sequence is TGTGCCACCCCCCGGGCTAGCGGGGGTCACGAGCAGTACTTC. Protein: CATPRASGGHEQYF.

V and J are TRBV13 and TRBJ1-1; maybe TRBD1 (5 bases). Trimming took off 2 bases at V and 7 bases at J, with 8 bases between the two ends. This CDR3 comprises 12 residues. Germline loops: CDR1 PRHDT, CDR2 FYEKMQ (reference sequence). CDR3 amino acids: CASSLRGIEAFF. The CDR3 DNA reads as TGTGCCAGCAGCTTAAGGGGAATTGAAGCTTTCTTT.

The chain employs TRBV5-6 and TRBJ2-7, with 9 bases aligning to TRBD1. V shed 1 base, J shed 4 bases, and the junction held 15 bases outside the gene matches. Germline V gives CDR1 SGHDT, CDR2 YYEEEE. This CDR3 has 18 residues. CDR3 region: CASSLRGQGPSNNYEQYF. The CDR3 DNA follows: TGTGCCAGCAGCTTGAGGGGACAGGGCCCCTCGAATAATTACGAGCAGTACTTC.

The chain combines TRBV11-3 with TRBJ2-1; 9 bases align to TRBD2. J was trimmed by 5 bases and V by 5 bases; bases with no gene match: 4. This CDR3 contains 14 residues. Germline assignment: CDR1 SGHNT and CDR2 YENEEA. CDR3 protein: CASSKTSGNNEQFF. Written as DNA, the CDR3 is TGTGCCAGCAGCAAGACTAGCGGAAACAATGAGCAGTTCTTC.

The count of this clone is one. The rearrangement uses TRBV18 and TRBJ2-7; D perhaps matches TRBD1 (6 bases). Looked up from germline, CDR1 is KGHSH and CDR2 is LQKENI. V was trimmed by 0 bases and J by 5 bases, leaving 14 bases between them. This CDR3 is 15 amino acids long. The CDR3 nucleotides are TGTGCCAGCTCACCACCGTCGGCAGGGGACCACGAGCAGTACTTC. Residues: CASSPPSAGDHEQYF. The variable domain in full, with the rest retrieved from reference TRBV18 and TRBJ2-7, is NAGVMQNPRHLVRRRGQEARLRCSPMKGHSHVYWYRQLPEEGLKFMVYLQKENIIDESGMPKERFSAEFPKEGPSILRIQQVVRGDSAAYFCASSPPSAGDHEQYFGPGTRLTVT.

The gene calls are TRBV5-1 and TRBJ1-1; D unclear. V lost 1 base and J lost 7, with 8 bases in between. The CDR3 has 12 amino acids. CDR1 is SGHRS and CDR2 is YFSETQ in the germline V gene. CDR3 nucleotides: TGCGCCAGCAGCTTGTCGGTAAATGAAGCTTTCTTT. Protein product: CASSLSVNEAFF.

The CDR3 coding sequence is TGTGCCAGCAGCAAACAGGGGGCGAGCACTGAAGCTTTCTTT. Translating gives CASSKQGASTEAFF. The genes are TRBV13 and TRBJ1-1; 9 bases are a match to TRBD1. Looked up from germline, CDR1 is PRHDT and CDR2 is FYEKMQ (reference sequence). V was pared by 5 bases and J by 4 bases, with 5 bases of the junction left unmatched. The CDR3 spans 14 residues.

This clone has a single count. The gene calls are TRBV7-5 and TRBJ1-1; TRBD1, the table's D call, was not compared with the DNA. TRBV7-5 is described as a pseudogene. The CDR3 is 15 residues long. The CDR3 coding sequence is TGTGCCAGAAGCCACAGCACGACAGGGAACACTGAAGCTTTCTTT. The encoded protein is CARSHSTTGNTEAFF.

This rearrangement joins TRBV5-1 to TRBJ1-6; TRBD1 might be the D (6 bases). The ends were cut back, 4 bases at V and 8 bases at J, with 19 bases in the middle. Looked up from germline, CDR1 is SGHRS and CDR2 is YFSETQ. The CDR3 extends over 16 amino acids. CDR3 region: CASSPIPTGLDSPLHF. DNA of the CDR3: TGCGCCAGCAGCCCAATACCGACAGGATTAGATTCACCCCTCCACTTT.

This clone was counted a single time. This chain connects TRBV7-2 to TRBJ2-5, with D perhaps TRBD1 or TRBD2 (6 bases each). CDR1 SGHTA and CDR2 FQGNSA come from the germline V gene. The length of the CDR3 is 15 residues. Deletions cut 5 bases from V and 2 bases from J, with 15 bases between. The CDR3, as DNA: TGTGCCAGCAGCCCGGGGCAAGGGGGGCAAGAGACCCAGTACTTC. It encodes CASSPGQGGQETQYF.

Remarks on this clone: The DNA is left out, because the CDR3 cannot be placed on it with certainty; the CDR3 is given as TCRdb lists it. This rearrangement joins TRBV28 to TRBJ2-7; the table's D call, TRBD2, was not checked against the DNA. The CDR3 is 13 amino acids long, termini counted. CDR1 and CDR2 from the germline V gene are MDHEN and SYDVKM. The CDR3 here is CASSSSKNAGQYF.

The chain uses TRBV27 and TRBJ1-5; D is perhaps TRBD1 (6 bases). Germline V gives CDR1 MNHEY, CDR2 SMNVEV (reference sequence). This CDR3 is built from 16 residues. Trimming stripped 0 bases from V and 4 bases from J, with 13 bases between. The CDR3 coding sequence is TGTGCCAGCAGTTTATCAGCGGGGGCGATAAATCAGCCCCAGCATTTT. Translation gives CASSLSAGAINQPQHF.

This chain connects TRBV3-1 (or the pseudogene TRBV3-2) to TRBJ2-3; unclear D gene. Germline assignment: CDR1 LGHDT and CDR2 YNNKEL (reference sequence). The CDR3 is 15 residues long. V was cut by 4 bases and J by 5 bases, with 16 bases left in between. The chain's CDR3 is CASSRVVAVGDTQYF. The CDR3 DNA is TGTGCCAGCAGCCGGGTGGTAGCAGTTGGAGATACGCAGTATTTT.

This clone has just one count. The gene calls are TRBV29-1 and TRBJ1-1; tentative D call: TRBD1 (5 bases). This CDR3 is built from 11 residues. CDR1 is SQVTM, CDR2 ANQGSEA, per germline. Trimming removed 7 bases from V and 3 bases from J, with 9 bases in between. The CDR3 nucleotides are TGCAGCGCCGTGGGGGACACTGAAGCTTTCTTT. Its translation: CSAVGDTEAFF. The full variable domain, completed using reference TRBV29-1 and TRBJ1-1, is SAVISQKPSRDICQRGTSLTIQCQVDSQVTMMFWYRQQPGQSLTLIATANQGSEATYESGFVIDKFPISRPNLTFSTLTVSNMSPEDSSIYLCSAVGDTEAFFGQGTRLTVV.